Sequencing of this T cell receptor beta chain was carried out in a study of T cells of healthy individuals (dated by TCRdb to 2017 to 2018). The CDR3 runs 17 amino acids, cysteine and phenylalanine included. Only the CDR3 part of the read is kept: 51 bases, read in frame from the first base. Unmatched junction bases come to 13, with V trimmed by 4 bases and J by 4 bases. From the germline V gene, CDR1 is ENHRY and CDR2 is SYGVKD. This clonotype was counted only a few times. Its antigen is currently not known. No much larger clone is present one base from it, and per-base qualities are unavailable. Library preparation used 5' RACE. The sequencer was an Illumina MiSeq. TCRdb handled the public reads itself, with Q25 trimming in fastp and clone calling in MiXCR, and kept productive beta chains. Each entry merges the rows of one CDR3 protein and shows their most common DNA and genes. Present in this sample are nearly 100,000 distinct CDR3 sequences, 17% of which were seen just once. 6.2% of the sample is in the top ten clones.

The receptor was derived from a human donor in good health. The receptor chain draws on TRBV10-3 and TRBJ1-2; TRBD1 fits 9 bases in the junction. The bases read TGTGCCATCAGTGGAGTCCTTAGGGACAGGGAGGCCTATGGCTACACCTTC. It codes for CAISGVLRDREAYGYTF.